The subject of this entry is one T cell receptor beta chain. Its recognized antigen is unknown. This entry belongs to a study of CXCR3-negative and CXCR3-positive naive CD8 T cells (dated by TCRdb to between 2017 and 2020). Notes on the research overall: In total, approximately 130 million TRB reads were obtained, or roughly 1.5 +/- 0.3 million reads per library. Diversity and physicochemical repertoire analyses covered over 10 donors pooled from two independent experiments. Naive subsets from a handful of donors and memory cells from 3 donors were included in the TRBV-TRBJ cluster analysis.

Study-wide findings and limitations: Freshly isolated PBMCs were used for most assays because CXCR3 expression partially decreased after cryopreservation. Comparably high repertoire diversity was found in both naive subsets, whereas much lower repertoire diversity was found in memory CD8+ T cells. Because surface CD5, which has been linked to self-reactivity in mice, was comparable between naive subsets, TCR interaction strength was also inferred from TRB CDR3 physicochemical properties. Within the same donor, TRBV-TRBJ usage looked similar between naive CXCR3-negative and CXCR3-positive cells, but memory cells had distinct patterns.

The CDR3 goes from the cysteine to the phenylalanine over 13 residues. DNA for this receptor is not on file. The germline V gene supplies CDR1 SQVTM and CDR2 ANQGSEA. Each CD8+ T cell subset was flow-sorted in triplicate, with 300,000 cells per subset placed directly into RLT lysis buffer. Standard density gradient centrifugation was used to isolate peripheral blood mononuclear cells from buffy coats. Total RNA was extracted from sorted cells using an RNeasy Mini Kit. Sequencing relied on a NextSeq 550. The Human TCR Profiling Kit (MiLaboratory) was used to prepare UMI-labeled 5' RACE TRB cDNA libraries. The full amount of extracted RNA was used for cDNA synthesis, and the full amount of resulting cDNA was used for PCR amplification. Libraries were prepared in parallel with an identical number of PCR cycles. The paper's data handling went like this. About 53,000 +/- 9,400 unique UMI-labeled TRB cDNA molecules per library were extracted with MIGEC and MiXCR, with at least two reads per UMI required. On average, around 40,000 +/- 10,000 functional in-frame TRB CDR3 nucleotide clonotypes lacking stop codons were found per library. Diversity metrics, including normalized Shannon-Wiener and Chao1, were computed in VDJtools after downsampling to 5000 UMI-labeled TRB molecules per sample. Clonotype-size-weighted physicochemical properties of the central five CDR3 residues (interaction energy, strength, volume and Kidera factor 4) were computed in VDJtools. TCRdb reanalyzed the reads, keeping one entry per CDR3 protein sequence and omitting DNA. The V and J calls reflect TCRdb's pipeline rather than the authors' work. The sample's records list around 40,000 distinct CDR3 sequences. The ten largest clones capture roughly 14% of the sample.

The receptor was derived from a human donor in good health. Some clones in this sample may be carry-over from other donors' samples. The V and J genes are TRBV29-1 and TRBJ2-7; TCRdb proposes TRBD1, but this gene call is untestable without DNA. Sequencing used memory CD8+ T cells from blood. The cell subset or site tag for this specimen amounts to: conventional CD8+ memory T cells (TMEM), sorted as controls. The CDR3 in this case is CSALGTEPYEQYF.